The clone carrying this TCR beta chain was observed at least ten times. Its antigen is unidentified. Genomic DNA acted as the template from which TCR beta VDJ combination and CDR3 sequence profiling were carried out. One entry per CDR3 protein results from TCRdb running MiXCR on the reads. The sample includes about 41,000 distinct CDR3 sequences, 63% of them seen just once. V lost 7 bases and J lost 9, with 16 bases in between. The germline V gene encodes CDR1 MNHEY and CDR2 SVGAGI. This CDR3 is 14 amino acids long. The sequenced patients had an expansion of CD8+CD57+ cells seen by flow cytometry. This sample is drawn from a study of CD8+CD57+ T cells in acquired aplastic anemia. Study information: Sorted CD4+ and CD8+ cells yielded DNA averaging roughly 3.3 ug.

Study-level findings and limits: No significant patient-versus-control difference appeared in CD8+ Simpson's diversity.

V is TRBV6-5 and J is TRBJ1-6, with D perhaps matching TRBD1 (6 bases). Sequenced material: sorted CD4+, CD8+, or CD8+CD57+ T cells (not recorded which) from PBMCs. The receptor comes from a human donor with aplastic anemia. The CDR3 region has the DNA TGTGCCAGCATGGCAGGGGAGGGTGGTTCACCCCTCCACTTT. Its translation is CASMAGEGGSPLHF.